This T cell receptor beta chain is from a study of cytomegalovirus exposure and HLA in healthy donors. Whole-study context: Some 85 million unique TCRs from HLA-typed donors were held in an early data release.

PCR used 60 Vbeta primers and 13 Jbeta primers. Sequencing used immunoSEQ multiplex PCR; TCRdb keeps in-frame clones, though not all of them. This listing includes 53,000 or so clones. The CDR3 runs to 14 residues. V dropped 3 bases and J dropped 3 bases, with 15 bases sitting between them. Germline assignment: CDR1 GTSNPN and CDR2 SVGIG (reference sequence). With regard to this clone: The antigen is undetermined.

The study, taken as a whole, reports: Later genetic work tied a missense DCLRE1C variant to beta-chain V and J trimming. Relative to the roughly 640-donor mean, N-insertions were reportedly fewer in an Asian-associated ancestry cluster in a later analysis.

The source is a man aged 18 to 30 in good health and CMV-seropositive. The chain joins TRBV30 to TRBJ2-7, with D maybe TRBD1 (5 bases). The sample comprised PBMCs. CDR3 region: CAWSPKGQRYEQYF. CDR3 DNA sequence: TGTGCCTGGAGCCCTAAGGGGCAGCGCTACGAGCAGTACTTC.